One sample yielded the 8 T cell receptor beta chains listed below, sequenced in a study of blood T cell repertoires in COVID-19. Only in-frame clones appear in the TCRdb table, and some are missing; sequencing was by immunoSEQ multiplex PCR. Of about 100,000 clones in the sample, 70% to 90% are singletons; the top ten hold roughly 5%. Sequencing was carried out using peripheral blood. These receptors were collected from a human donor in a cohort sampled during active COVID-19.

Concerning this clone: One end of the junction is discordant with germline, which a read error may explain. The chain links TRBV27 to TRBJ2-3; D is perhaps TRBD1 (6 bases). CDR3 size: 15 residues. Germline assignment: CDR1 MNHEY and CDR2 SMNVEV (reference sequence). DNA of the CDR3: TGTGCCAGCAGTTTGCAGGGGCTTACCACAAATACGCAGTATTTT. It yields the protein CASSLQGLTTNTQYF.

This chain joins TRBV7-8 and TRBJ2-3; D ambiguous. This CDR3 is 12 amino acids long. CDR1 SGHVS and CDR2 FQNEAQ come from the germline V gene. V lost 3 bases, J lost 3 bases, and 4 bases lay in between. The CDR3 DNA reads as TGTGCCAGCAGCTTCCTGACAGATACGCAGTATTTT. Amino acids: CASSFLTDTQYF.

CDR3 sequence: CASSMHDRPYNSPLHF. As DNA, the CDR3 is TGTGCCAGTAGTATGCACGACAGGCCGTATAATTCACCCCTCCACTTT. J is TRBJ1-6 and V is TRBV19; possibly TRBD1 for D (6 bases). This CDR3 is 16 amino acids long. Trimming removed 3 bases at V and 4 bases at J, with 13 bases between. The germline CDR1 and CDR2 sequences are LNHDA and SQIVND (reference sequence).

V gene TRBV10-3 combines with J gene TRBJ2-7, with D maybe TRBD2 (6 bases). Germline V gene data show CDR1 as ENHRY and CDR2 as SYGVKD. The ends were cut back, 3 bases at V and 6 bases at J, with 12 bases in the middle. The CDR3 contains 13 residues. CDR3 DNA: TGTGCCATCAGTGATGGAGGGCGGACCGAGCAGTACTTC. Encoded protein: CAISDGGRTEQYF.

The chain uses TRBV7-2 and TRBJ2-7; 8 bases align to TRBD1. The J segment lost 5 bases and the V segment lost 6 bases, leaving 6 bases of the junction unmatched. Germline-derived CDR1 and CDR2 are SGHTA and FQGNSA. This CDR3 is built from 13 residues. CDR3 DNA sequence: TGTGCCAGCAGAACGGACAGGGTTCACGAGCAGTACTTC. This codes for CASRTDRVHEQYF.

The V and J genes are TRBV6-5 and TRBJ2-3; D may be TRBD1 (7 bases). The CDR3 totals 15 residues. V lost 6 bases to trimming and J lost 7 bases, with 20 bases between them. From germline, CDR1 is MNHEY and CDR2 SVGAGI. For the CDR3, the DNA is TGTGCCAGCAGAGCCGGCCCAGGGGGGAGATATACGCAGTATTTT. Its protein is CASRAGPGGRYTQYF.

The chain combines TRBV6-5 with TRBJ2-2; 7 nucleotides align to TRBD2. The CDR3 has 14 residues. Germline V gene sequence: CDR1 MNHEY, CDR2 SVGAGI. J lost 3 bases, V lost 6 bases, and 4 bases had no gene match. CDR3 loop: CASRLAGDTGELFF. In DNA, the CDR3 is TGTGCCAGCAGGCTGGCGGGAGACACCGGGGAGCTGTTTTTT.

The chain uses TRBV24-1 and TRBJ1-1; D is possibly TRBD1 (6 bases). Germline-derived CDR1 and CDR2 are KGHDR and SFDVKD. The CDR3 length is 13 residues. Trimming shortened V by 9 bases and J by 3 bases, and 13 bases separated the two germline ends. The CDR3 loop reads CATRLHRDTEAFF. CDR3 in DNA: TGTGCCACCCGACTCCACAGGGACACTGAAGCTTTCTTT.